This T cell receptor (beta chain) stems from a study of CD8+CD57+ T cells in acquired aplastic anemia (dated by TCRdb to 2016 to 2019). About the study as a whole: A mean of about 3.2 ug of DNA, ranging from roughly 0.18 to 30 ug, was extracted from sorted CD4+ and CD8+ cells. Mean read counts for healthy donor samples were approximately 10 million for CD4+ cells and 11 million to 14 million for CD8+ cells.

The study at large found these results: Approximately 31 CD8+ CDR3 sequences were found in both patients and controls but appeared to be highly expressed in patients and within the immunodominant clones of the patients. No significant difference in CD8+ Simpson's diversity was found between patients and healthy controls (P=0.060).

This clonotype showed up just a few times. The antigen it binds to is not known. Base qualities are not recorded, but no much larger clone differs from it by a single base. Genomic DNA was used as template for profiling of TCR beta VDJ combinations and CDR3 sequences. An Illumina HiSeq 2000 was used for TCR repertoire sequencing. Turning to the authors' computational methods: Repertoire assessment relied on Simpson's diversity index, CDR3 size and DJ length profiles, and TRBV/TRBJ rearrangement plots. Whichever DNA sequence was most abundant in the deep sequencing data was defined as the immunodominant clone. CDR3 amino acid sequences were checked for sharing between subjects and were compared against published repertoires and the VDJdb database. TCRdb handled the public reads itself, with Q25 trimming in fastp and clone calling in MiXCR, and kept productive beta chains. Under each unique CDR3 protein, matching rows form one entry showing the most common genes and DNA. TCRdb's processing, not the study's, gives the V and J calls here. The sample includes about 180,000 distinct CDR3 sequences, with 40% to 50% observed a single time. The ten largest clones take up approximately 3% of the sample.

The study deep-sequenced TCR repertoires of sorted CD4+ and CD8+ blood T cells from severe aplastic anemia patients and healthy subjects. Ficoll-Paque density gradient centrifugation was used to isolate peripheral blood mononuclear cells. Before DNA extraction, CD4+ and CD8+ T cells were sorted with FACS or magnetic beads. Input material: sorted CD4+, CD8+, or CD8+CD57+ T cells (not recorded which) from PBMCs. The TCR originated in a human donor in good health.

The CDR3 protein is CASSLDRASGGQFF. Read as DNA, the sequence is TGTGCCAGCAGCTTAGATCGAGCTAGCGGGGGCCAGTTCTTC. Recombination connected TRBV11-3 to TRBJ2-1, and 10 junction bases match TRBD2. CDR1 SGHNT and CDR2 YENEEA are derived from the germline V gene. V is pruned by 0 bases and J by 13 bases, leaving 6 bases of the junction without a gene match. The CDR3, from cysteine to phenylalanine, totals 14 residues. Only the CDR3 DNA stays, 42 bases, in frame from base 1.